These T cell receptor beta chains were read from a single sample in a study of siplizumab effects on memory and regulatory T cells. Profiled with immunoSEQ multiplex PCR; TCRdb holds only in-frame clones, not every one. The sample has roughly 100,000 clones; roughly 91% are singletons. The sequenced material came from non-Treg CD4+ T cells sorted from blood. The receptors here all came from a human donor in good health. Both conserved end residues are part of each CDR3. The order of the fields is clone size, V gene, J gene, D gene, CDR3 protein, CDR3 DNA. The D gene is left open where the match is weak. Clone size is stated in some rows and not others, as once, few, many or a class when expanded.

NA,TRBV5-1,TRBJ2-5,TRBD2,CASSPLAGGGKTQYF,TGCGCCAGCAGTCCACTAGCGGGGGGCGGAAAGACCCAGTACTTC
NA,TRBV5-1,TRBJ2-3,NA,CASSFPGEDTQYF,TGCGCCAGCAGTTTCCCAGGGGAAGATACGCAGTATTTT
NA,TRBV7-9,TRBJ2-3,NA,CASTPVEVGAADTQYF,TGTGCCAGCACCCCTGTGGAGGTAGGCGCGGCAGATACGCAGTATTTT
NA,TRBV28,TRBJ2-7,TRBD1,CASSLSGQGAREQYF,TGTGCCAGCAGTTTATCGGGACAGGGGGCGAGGGAGCAGTACTTC
NA,TRBV28,TRBJ1-1,TRBD1,CASTSLARGDQEAFF,TGTGCCAGCACCTCGTTGGCCAGGGGGGACCAGGAAGCTTTCTTT
NA,TRBV7-2,TRBJ2-6,NA,CASSLSFGSGANVLTF,TGTGCCAGCAGCCTAAGCTTTGGCTCTGGGGCCAACGTCCTGACTTTC
once,TRBV5-1,TRBJ2-5,NA,CASSFGGGETQYF,TGCGCCAGCAGCTTTGGGGGTGGAGAGACCCAGTACTTC
NA,TRBV6-6,TRBJ2-3,NA,CASRADTTDTQYF,TGTGCCAGCAGGGCAGATACGACAGATACGCAGTATTTT
NA,TRBV19,TRBJ1-4,NA,CASSFRDDEKLFF,TGTGCCAGTAGTTTCCGGGACGATGAAAAACTGTTTTTT
NA,TRBV27,TRBJ2-7,TRBD1,CASSPHRDRGQYF,TGTGCCAGCAGTCCCCACCGGGACAGGGGACAGTACTTC
NA,TRBV5-6,TRBJ2-3,NA,CASSLRPDTQYF,TGTGCCAGCAGCTTGAGGCCAGATACGCAGTATTTT
NA,TRBV4-2,TRBJ2-3,TRBD2,CASSLKSGRSADTQYF,TGTGCCAGCAGCCTCAAAAGCGGGAGGAGCGCAGATACGCAGTATTTT
NA,TRBV15,TRBJ2-5,TRBD2,CATSRGASGRMETQYF,TGTGCCACCAGCAGAGGGGCTAGCGGGAGGATGGAGACCCAGTACTTC